The sequence of this TCR beta chain was determined in a study of CD8 T cells in ankylosing spondylitis. This clonotype was seen only a few times. No antigen is known for it. CDR1 and CDR2 from the germline V gene are SGHTA and FQGTGA. V was shortened by 5 bases and J by 1 base, with 14 bases between the two germline ends. The CDR3 is made up of 15 amino acids. Study-level points and caveats: In the blood and synovial fluid of reactive arthritis, some motif variants had been previously reported. As reported, disease-linked clones showed significant enrichment in matched ankylosing spondylitis synovial fluid. Seemingly characteristic of ankylosing spondylitis blood was a TCR beta motif consisting of fewer than 10 highly homologous variants.

For TCR beta, libraries came from quantitative 5'-RACE with molecular barcodes. MiXCR, applied by TCRdb to the 5' RACE reads, yields one record per CDR3 protein. The sample includes roughly 130,000 distinct CDR3 sequences, roughly an eighth of them seen just once. Source material: blood, either unsorted or a sorted T cell fraction (not recorded which). The origin of this receptor is a female donor with ankylosing spondylitis or in good health (not recorded which). The V and J genes are TRBV7-3 and TRBJ1-1; D is perhaps TRBD1 (5 bases). This CDR3 is CASSPQAGANTEAFF. The CDR3 nucleotides are TGTGCCAGCAGCCCCCAAGCTGGGGCGAACACTGAAGCTTTCTTT.